The 31 T cell receptor beta chains below come from one sample, sequenced in a study of CD8 T cells in ankylosing spondylitis. Findings of the study overall: Seemingly characteristic of ankylosing spondylitis blood was a TCR beta motif consisting of roughly 8 highly homologous variants.

TCRdb reanalysed the 5' RACE reads using MiXCR and keeps one entry per CDR3 protein. The sample includes about 840,000 distinct CDR3 sequences, roughly 12% of them seen just once. These receptors have no identified antigens. Sequences were obtained from blood, either unsorted or a sorted T cell fraction (not recorded which). The receptors originated from a male donor with ankylosing spondylitis.

The sample holds a few counts of this clonotype. The rearrangement joins TRBV27 to TRBJ1-1, with D hard to call. The CDR3 covers 13 residues. Germline loops: CDR1 MNHEY, CDR2 SMNVEV (reference sequence). The V and J ends lost 3 bases and 4 bases respectively, with 9 bases between them. DNA for the CDR3: TGTGCCAGCAGTTTTGTAGGGCCCACTGAAGCTTTCTTT. Translating gives CASSFVGPTEAFF.

This sequence joins TRBV27 and TRBJ1-6, with D possibly being TRBD1 (5 bases). Germline V gene data show CDR1 as MNHEY and CDR2 as SMNVEV (reference sequence). Trimming pared 5 bases from V and 14 bases from J, leaving 25 bases between. The CDR3 sequence is 16 residues long. The CDR3 region is CASSLNLGWQGGTLHF. CDR3 in DNA: TGTGCCAGCAGTCTTAACCTAGGTTGGCAGGGAGGAACCCTCCACTTT.

This clonotype was seen a few times. V is TRBV7-9 and J is TRBJ2-1; D is possibly TRBD2 (7 bases). Germline lookup yields CDR1 SEHNR and CDR2 FQNEAQ (reference sequence). Trimming shortened V by 3 bases and J by 2 bases, and 11 bases separated the two germline ends. This CDR3 has 15 residues. CDR3 amino acids: CASSFGRGAYNEQFF. The CDR3 DNA reads TGTGCCAGCAGCTTTGGGAGGGGGGCCTACAATGAGCAGTTCTTC.

This clonotype was seen a handful of times. The rearrangement uses TRBV11-2 and TRBJ1-4, with a weak D call TRBD1 (5 bases). CDR1 is SGHAT and CDR2 is FQNNGV in the germline V gene. The CDR3 runs 13 residues. Trimming took 6 bases from V and 4 from J, leaving 9 bases between them. CDR3 sequence: CASRGRLNEKLFF. The CDR3 coding sequence is TGTGCCAGCAGGGGACGGCTTAATGAAAAACTGTTTTTT.

This clonotype was counted at least ten times. The rearrangement uses TRBV29-1 and TRBJ2-7, with 7 bases lining up with TRBD1. Looked up from germline, CDR1 is SQVTM and CDR2 is ANQGSEA. Losses at the gene ends were 7 bases for V and 5 bases for J; bases not matched to a gene: 8. This CDR3 spans 12 amino acids. Here the CDR3 reads CSAATGLDEQYF. As DNA, the CDR3 is TGCAGCGCCGCGACAGGGTTAGACGAGCAGTACTTC.

The V call is TRBV18, the J call TRBJ2-5; 14 bases are a match to TRBD2. Germline-derived CDR1 and CDR2 are KGHSH and LQKENI. The CDR3 runs 16 residues. The J segment lost 4 bases and the V segment lost 1 base, leaving 2 bases of the junction unmatched. The CDR3 DNA is TGTGCCAGCTCACCACTTGGGACTAGCGGGAGAGAGACCCAGTACTTC. As protein: CASSPLGTSGRETQYF.

This clonotype has more than one count but fewer than ten. This rearrangement joins TRBV24-1 to TRBJ2-3; the D gene is possibly TRBD1 (5 bases). V lost 4 bases, J lost 2 bases, and 9 bases lay in between. The CDR3 sequence is 14 residues long. CDR1 and CDR2 from the germline V gene are KGHDR and SFDVKD. DNA of the CDR3: TGTGCCACCAGTGACAGGGTAGACACAGATACGCAGTATTTT. Translation: CATSDRVDTDTQYF.

This chain links TRBV5-1 with TRBJ1-1, with a possible D match to TRBD1 (5 bases). Trimming pared 4 bases from V and 4 bases from J, leaving 14 bases between. Germline V gene sequence: CDR1 SGHRS, CDR2 YFSETQ. This CDR3 spans 14 amino acids. The CDR3 nucleotides read TGCGCCAGCAGCCCGATGGGGGGTGGCACTGAAGCTTTCTTT. This gives the protein CASSPMGGGTEAFF.

The chain uses TRBV20-1 and TRBJ2-3; TRBD1 matches at 7 bases. CDR1 and CDR2 (germline): DFQATT, SNEGSKA (reference sequence). J was trimmed by 4 bases and V by 5 bases; bases with no gene match: 9. The CDR3 has 14 amino acids. CDR3 coding DNA: TGCAGTGCTGGGGAACCCGGGACAGCAGATACGCAGTATTTT. Amino acid sequence: CSAGEPGTADTQYF.

The chain combines TRBV3-1 with TRBJ2-5; TRBD2 matches at 11 bases. The V segment lost 2 bases and the J segment 4 bases; nucleotides outside the gene matches: 6. Per germline, CDR1 LGHDT and CDR2 YNNKEL (reference sequence). CDR3 length: 16 amino acids. The CDR3 spells CASSQRPGTSGETQYF. The CDR3 DNA is TGTGCCAGCAGCCAACGTCCCGGGACTAGCGGAGAGACCCAGTACTTC.

The CDR3 is CASSSPRYASAAGELFF. Written as DNA, the CDR3 is TGTGCCAGCAGTTCACCCCGTTATGCATCGGCGGCCGGGGAGCTGTTTTTT. The genes are TRBV6-2 or TRBV6-3 and TRBJ2-2; D gene ambiguous. V was cut by 4 bases and J by 6 bases, with 21 bases left in between. This CDR3 region has 17 residues. The germline gives CDR1 MNHEY, CDR2 SVGEGT.

This clonotype showed up just a few times. V is TRBV4-3 and J is TRBJ2-1; D may be TRBD1 or TRBD2 (5 bases each). Trimming took 4 bases from V and 5 from J, leaving 18 bases between them. CDR1 and CDR2 from the germline V gene are LGHNA and YSLEER. The CDR3 runs to 16 residues. The CDR3, as DNA: TGCGCCAGCAGCCGGTCCGGGACGGAAGGCAACAATGAGCAGTTCTTC. Translating gives CASSRSGTEGNNEQFF.

This CDR3 is CASYAGGVVQETQYF. In DNA form, the CDR3 reads TGTGCCAGCTACGCCGGGGGGGTCGTCCAAGAGACCCAGTACTTC. J is TRBJ2-5 and V is TRBV18; 8 bases line up with TRBD2. CDR3 size: 15 residues. V shed 7 bases and J 1 base; nucleotides not matched to a gene: 8. Germline values: CDR1 KGHSH, CDR2 LQKENI. Variable domain in full (rest from reference TRBV18 and TRBJ2-5): NAGVMQNPRHLVRRRGQEARLRCSPMKGHSHVYWYRQLPEEGLKFMVYLQKENIIDESGMPKERFSAEFPKEGPSILRIQQVVRGDSAAYFCASYAGGVVQETQYFGPGTRLLVL.

The V call is TRBV29-1, the J call TRBJ1-2; a weak D match, TRBD1 (6 bases). Germline loops: CDR1 SQVTM, CDR2 ANQGSEA. The CDR3 runs 12 residues. Deletions cut 3 bases from V and 4 bases from J, with 9 bases between. CDR3 bases: TGCAGCGTTGATTGGGGGCGCTATGGCTACACCTTC. Its translation is CSVDWGRYGYTF.

This clonotype has more than one count but fewer than ten. The chain couples TRBV29-1 to TRBJ2-4; 10 bases are a match to TRBD2. The germline gives CDR1 SQVTM, CDR2 ANQGSEA. The CDR3 is 15 residues long. Unmatched junction bases numbered 8, after V lost 4 bases and J lost 5 bases. The CDR3 is CSVGPAGGVQNIQYF. DNA for the CDR3: TGCAGCGTTGGTCCAGCGGGGGGGGTACAAAACATTCAGTACTTC.

This clonotype was picked up a small number of times. The rearrangement uses TRBV11-2 and TRBJ2-1; 10 positions match TRBD2. V dropped 0 bases and J dropped 2; count of bases not matched to a gene: 4. The CDR3 extends over 17 amino acids. Germline CDR1 and CDR2: SGHAT and FQNNGV. For the CDR3, the DNA is TGTGCCAGCAGCTTAGAAGCGGGAGGGCTTGCCTACAATGAGCAGTTCTTC. Translation: CASSLEAGGLAYNEQFF. Filled out from reference TRBV11-2 and TRBJ2-1, the complete variable domain reads EAGVAQSPRYKIIEKRQSVAFWCNPISGHATLYWYQQILGQGPKLLIQFQNNGVVDDSQLPKDRFSAERLKGVDSTLKIQPAKLEDSAVYLCASSLEAGGLAYNEQFFGPGTRLTVL.

V is TRBV27 and J is TRBJ2-3; 7 bases are a match to TRBD1. The V segment lost 6 bases and the J segment 8 bases; nucleotides outside the gene matches: 8. This CDR3 is built from 13 residues. Germline loops: CDR1 MNHEY, CDR2 SMNVEV (reference sequence). In nucleotides, the CDR3 is TGTGCCAGCAGCTTGACAGGGTTTGGTACGCAGTATTTT. This encodes CASSLTGFGTQYF.

This clonotype was counted at least ten times. The J gene is TRBJ1-2, the V gene TRBV5-6, with 9 positions matching TRBD1. CDR1 SGHDT and CDR2 YYEEEE come from the germline V gene. The CDR3 is made up of 13 amino acids. V was clipped by 6 bases and J by 6 bases; unmatched bases: 6. The CDR3 loop is CASILTGGDGYTF. The CDR3 DNA follows: TGTGCCAGCATCCTAACAGGGGGCGATGGCTACACCTTC. Filled out from reference TRBV5-6 and TRBJ1-2, the complete variable domain reads DAGVTQSPTHLIKTRGQQVTLRCSPKSGHDTVSWYQQALGQGPQFIFQYYEEEERQRGNFPDRFSGHQFPNYSSELNVNALLLGDSALYLCASILTGGDGYTFGSGTRLTVV.

The V and J genes are TRBV12-3 or TRBV12-4 and TRBJ2-3; the D is unclear. V shed 0 bases and J shed 3 bases, with 7 bases lying between them. CDR3 length: 14 amino acids. The CDR3 spells CASSLALPTDTQYF. CDR3 nucleotides: TGTGCCAGCAGTTTAGCGCTTCCTACAGATACGCAGTATTTT.

As concerns this clonotype: This may be a read error, as it is one base from a much larger clone. The chain links TRBV7-9 to TRBJ2-1; D gene uncertain. Deletions cut 5 bases from V and 6 bases from J, with 14 bases between. From germline, CDR1 is SEHNR and CDR2 FQNEAQ (reference sequence). This CDR3 is built from 14 residues. For the CDR3, the DNA is TGTGCCAGCAGCCCCTCGTGGGGTTTCAATGAGCAGTTCTTC. This translates into CASSPSWGFNEQFF. The entire variable domain, with the rest obtained from reference TRBV7-9 and TRBJ2-1, is as follows: DTGVSQNPRHKITKRGQNVTFRCDPISEHNRLYWYRQTLGQGPEFLTYFQNEAQLEKSRLLSDRFSAERPKGSFSTLEIQRTEQGDSAMYLCASSPSWGFNEQFFGPGTRLTVL.

This clonotype was recorded many times. This rearrangement joins TRBV6-2 or TRBV6-3 to TRBJ1-2; D gene unclear. Trimming removed 0 bases at V and 8 bases at J, with 7 bases between. CDR3 length: 12 amino acids. CDR1 is MNHEY, CDR2 SVGEGT, per germline. CDR3 coding DNA: TGTGCCAGCAGTTACTCATTGGGAGGCTACACCTTC. Residues: CASSYSLGGYTF.

This clonotype turned up a few times. The V call is TRBV5-1, the J call TRBJ1-1; no clear D. Trimming took 2 bases from V and 5 from J, leaving 13 bases between them. Germline loops: CDR1 SGHRS, CDR2 YFSETQ. CDR3 length: 14 amino acids. The CDR3 reads CASSLPGTGTEAFF. Written as DNA, the CDR3 is TGCGCCAGCAGCTTACCGGGAACGGGGACTGAAGCTTTCTTT. Using reference TRBV5-1 and TRBJ1-1 for the parts outside the CDR3, the full variable domain is KAGVTQTPRYLIKTRGQQVTLSCSPISGHRSVSWYQQTPGQGLQFLFEYFSETQRNKGNFPGRFSGRQFSNSRSEMNVSTLELGDSALYLCASSLPGTGTEAFFGQGTRLTVV.

This clonotype showed up just a few times. V usage is TRBV18 and J usage is TRBJ1-1; unclear D gene. The germline V gene has CDR1 KGHSH and CDR2 LQKENI. V gave up 3 bases and J gave up 6 bases, with 11 bases separating them. This CDR3 contains 13 residues. In DNA, the CDR3 is TGTGCCAGCTCACCTCAGAGGGTAGCTGAAGCTTTCTTT. Amino acid sequence: CASSPQRVAEAFF.

The CDR3 DNA is TGTGCCAGCAGCTTCGGGTCTGAAGCTTTCTTT. Amino acid sequence: CASSFGSEAFF. This chain connects TRBV7-2 to TRBJ1-1; the D is unclear. This CDR3 has 11 amino acids. In germline, CDR1 is SGHTA, CDR2 FQGNSA. Trimming took off 3 bases at V and 6 bases at J, with 5 bases between the two ends.

This clonotype was seen only a few times. The CDR3 sequence: CASSLDVSRTGRQFF. In DNA, the CDR3 is TGTGCCAGCAGCTTAGACGTTTCTCGGACAGGGCGGCAGTTCTTC. This sequence joins TRBV7-2 and TRBJ2-1; TRBD1 aligns across 8 bases. This CDR3 is 15 amino acids long. Germline V gene lookup returns CDR1 SGHTA and CDR2 FQGNSA. V dropped 1 base and J dropped 12; count of bases not matched to a gene: 11.

This clonotype came up a few times. The V and J genes are TRBV29-1 and TRBJ2-6; D may be TRBD1 (6 bases). The CDR3 spans 15 residues. The germline CDR1 and CDR2 sequences are SQVTM and ANQGSEA. V was cut by 6 bases and J by 0 bases, with 12 bases left in between. Here the CDR3 DNA reads TGCAGCGTCCGGGACATCAACTCTGGGGCCAACGTCCTGACTTTC. Protein product: CSVRDINSGANVLTF. The full variable domain, completed using reference TRBV29-1 and TRBJ2-6, is SAVISQKPSRDICQRGTSLTIQCQVDSQVTMMFWYRQQPGQSLTLIATANQGSEATYESGFVIDKFPISRPNLTFSTLTVSNMSPEDSSIYLCSVRDINSGANVLTFGAGSRLTVL.

The chain has TRBV7-2 and TRBJ1-3; TRBD1 might be the D (6 bases). The germline V gene encodes CDR1 SGHTA and CDR2 FQGNSA. V dropped 5 bases and J dropped 3 bases, with 11 bases sitting between them. The CDR3 length is 14 residues. The CDR3 protein is CASSPHRDGNTIYF. CDR3 bases: TGTGCCAGCAGCCCCCACAGGGATGGAAACACCATATATTTT.

As for this clonotype: At one end the junction does not follow the germline gene, possibly because of a read error. The chain is built from TRBV20-1 and TRBJ1-1, with D unclear. This CDR3 is built from 12 residues. Germline loops: CDR1 DFQATT, CDR2 SNEGSKA (reference sequence). The CDR3 DNA is TGCAGTGCTAGGACGGGGAACGCTGAAGCTTTCTTT. Protein sequence: CSARTGNAEAFF.

This chain joins TRBV20-1 and TRBJ2-7; possible D gene TRBD2, 6 bases. Between the trimmed V and J ends, which lost 3 bases and 7 bases, there was a span of 19 bases. This CDR3 contains 14 residues. Germline CDR1 and CDR2: DFQATT and SNEGSKA (reference sequence). In nucleotides, the CDR3 is TGCAGTGCTAGCCAACCCCGGGACTCTGGGGAGCAGTACTTC. This translates into CSASQPRDSGEQYF.

Only a few counts were recorded for this clonotype. Being one base from a much bigger clone, this may be a read error. V is TRBV20-1 and J is TRBJ2-1; no clear D. V lost 2 bases and J 5 bases, leaving 4 bases between the germline ends. Germline V gene sequence: CDR1 DFQATT, CDR2 SNEGSKA (reference sequence). This CDR3 region has 11 residues. The CDR3 DNA sequence: TGCAGTGCTAGATATAACAATGAGCAGTTCTTC. As protein: CSARYNNEQFF.

The chain combines TRBV6-1 with TRBJ2-1, with D unresolved. The CDR3 is 15 amino acids. CDR1 and CDR2 (germline): MNHNS, SASEGT. With 6 bases removed from V and 3 bases from J, the gap between germline ends came to 15 bases. The CDR3 DNA follows: TGTGCCAGCAGCTCCACTGCCAGGTTCTACAATGAGCAGTTCTTC. Protein: CASSSTARFYNEQFF.